Following are 17 T cell receptor beta chains from one sample sequenced in a study of T cell repertoires in cytomegalovirus infection. TCRdb reanalysed the reads using MiXCR and keeps one entry per CDR3 protein. The top ten hold 4.6% of the sample, which has under 200,000 distinct CDR3 sequences, 7.5% to 10% seen once. The sequencing sample was made of PBMCs. These TCRs come from a human donor in good health (CMV status not recorded). Some clones in this sample may be carry-over from other donors' samples.

This clonotype was seen at least ten times. The chain links TRBV19 to TRBJ2-2; D is perhaps TRBD2 (5 bases). The CDR3 runs to 15 residues. Germline V gene lookup returns CDR1 LNHDA and CDR2 SQIVND (reference sequence). Trimming cost V 3 bases and J 0 bases, with 8 bases left between them. The CDR3 reads CASSMLAANTGELFF. The DNA for the CDR3 is TGTGCCAGTAGTATGCTAGCAGCGAACACCGGGGAGCTGTTTTTT.

As DNA, the CDR3 is TGTGCCACCAGCAGTAGAAAGGACACCGGGGAGCTGTTTTTT. This sequence encodes CATSSRKDTGELFF. The V gene is TRBV15, the J gene TRBJ2-2; D ambiguous. CDR1 LNHNV and CDR2 YYDKDF come from the germline V gene (reference sequence). V lost 3 bases and J lost 3, with 8 bases in between. The CDR3 consists of 14 residues.

The table lists this clonotype with many counts. The V gene is TRBV28, the J gene TRBJ1-3; 9 positions agree with TRBD1. Trimming took 3 bases from V and 4 from J; bases not matched to a gene: 10. CDR3 size: 17 residues. CDR1 is MDHEN, CDR2 SYDVKM, per germline. CDR3 sequence (DNA): TGTGCCAGCAGTTTCGCCGGGACAGGGAAGGCCGGAAACACCATATATTTT. As protein: CASSFAGTGKAGNTIYF.

This clonotype was seen repeatedly, ten times or more. The rearrangement links TRBV7-2 to TRBJ2-1; 9 bases line up with TRBD2. The junction had 4 bases not matched to a gene; V was cut back by 1 base and J by 6 bases. Per the germline V gene, CDR1 is SGHTA and CDR2 is FQGNSA. This CDR3 is 15 amino acids long. CDR3 amino acids: CASSLVSGSSNEQFF. The CDR3, as DNA: TGTGCCAGCAGCTTAGTTAGCGGGAGCTCCAATGAGCAGTTCTTC.

This clonotype was found a few times. This chain joins TRBV7-8 and TRBJ2-3; 7 bases align to TRBD1. The germline gives CDR1 SGHVS, CDR2 FQNEAQ. V gave up 5 bases and J gave up 4 bases; unmatched junction bases: 6. This CDR3 is built from 14 residues. CDR3 in DNA: TGTGCCAGCAGCAACGACAGGGAACCAGATACGCAGTATTTT. It specifies CASSNDREPDTQYF.

This clonotype occurred many times. This sequence joins TRBV7-2 and TRBJ2-3; TRBD2 matches 13 bases. The junction had 7 bases not matched to a gene; V was cut back by 5 bases and J by 8 bases. Germline V gene data show CDR1 as SGHTA and CDR2 as FQGNSA. This CDR3 has 15 residues. The CDR3 loop reads CASSPGLAGAPTQYF. The CDR3, as DNA: TGTGCCAGCAGCCCAGGACTAGCGGGAGCACCTACGCAGTATTTT.

The sample holds many counts of this clonotype. The gene calls are TRBV7-9 and TRBJ2-3, with TRBD2 matching over 7 bases. J lost 1 base, V lost 3 bases, and 7 bases had no gene match. Germline V CDR1 and CDR2: SEHNR, FQNEAQ (reference sequence). This CDR3 is 16 amino acids long. The CDR3 loop is CASSFGTTLRTDTQYF. CDR3 in DNA: TGTGCCAGCAGCTTTGGGACTACCTTACGCACAGATACGCAGTATTTT.

This clonotype was counted ten times or more. The J gene is TRBJ1-2, the V gene TRBV27; possible D gene TRBD1, 5 bases. The CDR3 has 13 residues. Between the trimmed V and J ends, which lost 7 bases and 8 bases, there was a span of 17 bases. In germline, CDR1 is MNHEY, CDR2 SMNVEV (reference sequence). The CDR3 sequence is CASTPGPNRGYTF. In nucleotides, the CDR3 is TGTGCCAGCACCCCGGGACCCAATCGGGGCTACACCTTC.

This clonotype turned up a few times. The chain joins TRBV5-1 to TRBJ2-2; 9 bases match TRBD2. The CDR3 totals 14 residues. Looked up from germline, CDR1 is SGHRS and CDR2 is YFSETQ. V was pared by 5 bases and J by 7 bases, with 6 bases of the junction left unmatched. In DNA form, the CDR3 reads TGCGCCAGCAGTGGGGGACTAGCAGACGGGGAGCTGTTTTTT. It yields the protein CASSGGLADGELFF.

The V gene is TRBV2, the J gene TRBJ2-2; D is uncertain. Germline CDR1 reads SNHLY; CDR2 reads FYNNEI. The CDR3 has 12 residues. V lost 5 bases, J lost 6 bases, and 7 bases lay in between. In nucleotides, the CDR3 is TGTGCCAGCAGTCCTACACCCGGGGAGCTGTTTTTT. Translation gives CASSPTPGELFF.

This clonotype was observed at least ten times. The J gene is TRBJ2-3, the V gene TRBV28; TRBD2 aligns across 15 bases. Trimming removed 4 bases from V and 3 bases from J; junction bases left unmatched: 5. There are 17 residues in the CDR3. Germline assignment: CDR1 MDHEN and CDR2 SYDVKM. CDR3 sequence (DNA): TGTGCCAGCAGTTGGACTAGCGGGAGGGCCGGGACAGATACGCAGTATTTT. Residues: CASSWTSGRAGTDTQYF.

This clonotype was counted ten times or more. The V gene is TRBV6-2 or TRBV6-3, the J gene TRBJ2-7, with D hard to call. Germline CDR1 is MNHEY and CDR2 is SVGEGT. The CDR3 runs to 13 residues. The V end was cut by 0 bases, the J end by 6 bases, with 9 bases between. The CDR3 loop is CASSYSSPIEQYF. The CDR3 DNA sequence: TGTGCCAGCAGTTACTCGTCACCGATCGAGCAGTACTTC.

V usage is TRBV29-1 and J usage is TRBJ2-3; D uncertain. The CDR3 totals 10 residues. Germline lookup yields CDR1 SQVTM and CDR2 ANQGSEA. Trimming removed 3 bases at V and 6 bases at J, with 4 bases between. The CDR3 DNA reads as TGCAGCGTTGATGGGGATACGCAGTATTTT. Protein product: CSVDGDTQYF.

This clonotype showed up many times. The rearrangement uses TRBV7-2 and TRBJ2-1, with a possible D match to TRBD2 (6 bases). CDR1 and CDR2 (germline): SGHTA, FQGNSA. The V end was cut by 5 bases, the J end by 0 bases, with 11 bases between. The CDR3 length is 15 residues. The CDR3 spells CASSAGTSSYNEQFF. The CDR3 DNA sequence: TGTGCCAGCAGCGCGGGGACCAGCTCCTACAATGAGCAGTTCTTC.

This clonotype turned up a few times. The chain uses TRBV12-3 or TRBV12-4 and TRBJ2-7; tentative D call: TRBD1 (5 bases). V gave up 6 bases and J gave up 2 bases, with 8 bases separating them. The CDR3 is 12 residues long. Here the CDR3 DNA reads TGTGCCAGCAGCCGACAGCCCTACGAGCAGTACTTC. Protein sequence: CASSRQPYEQYF.

The chain is built from TRBV27 and TRBJ2-1; tentatively, D is TRBD2 (5 bases). Germline V gene data show CDR1 as MNHEY and CDR2 as SMNVEV (reference sequence). This CDR3 is 17 amino acids long. V was cut by 0 bases and J by 0 bases, with 12 bases left in between. CDR3 amino acids: CASSLSPSLSSYNEQFF. CDR3 in DNA: TGTGCCAGCAGTTTATCACCTAGCTTAAGCTCCTACAATGAGCAGTTCTTC.

This chain connects TRBV27 to TRBJ1-6, with D maybe TRBD1 (6 bases). The length of the CDR3 is 17 residues. The germline V gene encodes CDR1 MNHEY and CDR2 SMNVEV (reference sequence). V was cut by 9 bases and J by 6 bases, with 24 bases left in between. In DNA, the CDR3 is TGTGCCAGTACTTTGTCCCGGGACAACTACCCTAATTCACCCCTCCACTTT. This translates into CASTLSRDNYPNSPLHF.